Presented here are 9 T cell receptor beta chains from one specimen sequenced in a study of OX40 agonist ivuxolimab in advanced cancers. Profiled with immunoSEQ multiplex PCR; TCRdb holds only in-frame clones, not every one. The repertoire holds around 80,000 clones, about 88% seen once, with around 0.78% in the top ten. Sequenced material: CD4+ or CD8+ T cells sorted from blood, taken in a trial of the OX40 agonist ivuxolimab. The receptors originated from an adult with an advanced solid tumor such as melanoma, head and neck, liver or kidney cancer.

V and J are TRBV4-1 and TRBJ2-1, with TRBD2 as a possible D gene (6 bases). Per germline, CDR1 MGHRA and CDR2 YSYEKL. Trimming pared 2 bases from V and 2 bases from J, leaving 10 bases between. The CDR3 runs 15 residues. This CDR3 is CASSQTGSAYNEQFF. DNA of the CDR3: TGCGCCAGCAGCCAAACCGGGAGTGCCTACAATGAGCAGTTCTTC.

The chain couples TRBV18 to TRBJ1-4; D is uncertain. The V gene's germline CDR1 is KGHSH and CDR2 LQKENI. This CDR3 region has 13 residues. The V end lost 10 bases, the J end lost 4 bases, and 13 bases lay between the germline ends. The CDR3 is CATRGSINEKLFF. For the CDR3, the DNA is TGTGCCACCCGCGGATCCATTAATGAAAAACTGTTTTTT.

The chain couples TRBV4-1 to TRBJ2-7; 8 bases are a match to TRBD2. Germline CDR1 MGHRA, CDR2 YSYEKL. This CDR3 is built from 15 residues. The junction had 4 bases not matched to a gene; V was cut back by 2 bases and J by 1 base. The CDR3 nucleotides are TGCGCCAGCAGCCAAACTAGCGGAGGGTCCTACGAGCAGTACTTC. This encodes CASSQTSGGSYEQYF.

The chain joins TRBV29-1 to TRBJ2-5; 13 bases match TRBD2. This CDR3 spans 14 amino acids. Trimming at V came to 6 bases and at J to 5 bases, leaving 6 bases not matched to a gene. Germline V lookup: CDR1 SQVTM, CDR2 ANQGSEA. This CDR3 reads CSVHGLAGVETQYF. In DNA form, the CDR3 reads TGCAGCGTCCATGGACTAGCGGGGGTGGAGACCCAGTACTTC.

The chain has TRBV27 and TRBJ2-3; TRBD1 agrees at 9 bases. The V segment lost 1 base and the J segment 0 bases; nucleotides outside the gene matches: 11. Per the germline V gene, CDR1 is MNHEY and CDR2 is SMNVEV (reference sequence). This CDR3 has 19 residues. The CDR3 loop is CASSLWGLRTGESTDTQYF. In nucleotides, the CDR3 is TGTGCCAGCAGTTTATGGGGGTTGAGGACAGGGGAGAGCACAGATACGCAGTATTTT.

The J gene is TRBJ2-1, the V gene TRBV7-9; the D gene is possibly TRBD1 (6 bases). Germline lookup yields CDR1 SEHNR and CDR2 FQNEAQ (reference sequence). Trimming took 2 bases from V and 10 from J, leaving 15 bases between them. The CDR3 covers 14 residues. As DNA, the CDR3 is TGTGCCAGCAGCTTATTTTCACAGGGCGGGGAGCAGTTCTTC. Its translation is CASSLFSQGGEQFF.

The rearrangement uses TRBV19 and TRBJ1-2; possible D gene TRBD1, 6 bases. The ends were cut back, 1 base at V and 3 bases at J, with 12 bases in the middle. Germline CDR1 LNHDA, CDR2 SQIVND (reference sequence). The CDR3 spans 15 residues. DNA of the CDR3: TGTGCCAGTAGTATAGGAGGGGGAGGTGACTATGGCTACACCTTC. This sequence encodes CASSIGGGGDYGYTF.

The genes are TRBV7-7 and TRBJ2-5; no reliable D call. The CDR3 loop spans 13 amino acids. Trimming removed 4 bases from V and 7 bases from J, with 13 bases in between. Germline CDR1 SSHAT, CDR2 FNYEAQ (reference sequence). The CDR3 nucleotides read TGTGCCAGCAGCTCCTCCTCCCGAGGGACCCAGTACTTC. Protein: CASSSSSRGTQYF. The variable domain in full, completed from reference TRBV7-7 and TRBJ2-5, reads GAGVSQSPRYKVTKRGQDVTLRCDPISSHATLYWYQQALGQGPEFLTYFNYEAQPDKSGLPSDRFSAERPEGSISTLTIQRTEQRDSAMYRCASSSSSRGTQYFGPGTRLLVL.

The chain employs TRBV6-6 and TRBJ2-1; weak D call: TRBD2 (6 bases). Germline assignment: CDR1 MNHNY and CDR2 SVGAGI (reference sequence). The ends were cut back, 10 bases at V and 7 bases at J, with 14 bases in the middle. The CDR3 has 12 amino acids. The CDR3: CATQEGRNEQFF. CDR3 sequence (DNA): TGTGCCACACAGGAGGGTCGGAATGAGCAGTTCTTC.